These 18 T cell receptor beta chains came from one sample sequenced in a study of blood T cell repertoires in COVID-19. Measured with immunoSEQ multiplex PCR; TCRdb has only the in-frame clones, and not every one. The top ten clones hold roughly a tenth of a sample with 300,000 to 350,000 clones, roughly 87% of them seen once. Source material: peripheral blood. The source is a man aged 30-40 years with COVID-19, enrolled during active disease.

This chain links TRBV12-3 or TRBV12-4 with TRBJ2-7; 7 positions match TRBD1. This CDR3 has 12 residues. Unmatched junction bases numbered 4, after V lost 2 bases and J lost 9 bases. The CDR3 coding sequence is TGTGCCAGCAGTTTACAGGGGGTAGGGCAGTACTTC. This translates into CASSLQGVGQYF.

The rearrangement uses TRBV12-3 or TRBV12-4 and TRBJ2-2, with D possibly matching TRBD1 (6 bases). Trimming took 4 bases from V and 6 from J, leaving 6 bases between them. The CDR3 consists of 12 residues. Here the CDR3 DNA reads TGTGCCAGCAGTTCAGGGGCCGGGGAGCTGTTTTTT. It is translated as CASSSGAGELFF.

V gene TRBV7-2 combines with J gene TRBJ1-2; a weak D match, TRBD1 (6 bases). Germline V lookup: CDR1 SGHTA, CDR2 FQGNSA. Trimming took 4 bases from V and 5 from J, leaving 17 bases between them. There are 15 residues in the CDR3. DNA of the CDR3: TGTGCCAGCAGCTCAACTCCAGGGGTTGGATATGGCTACACCTTC. Its protein product is CASSSTPGVGYGYTF.

The chain recombines TRBV7-3 with TRBJ2-3, with 8 bases aligning to TRBD1. The V gene's germline CDR1 is SGHTA and CDR2 FQGTGA. After removal of 5 bases from V and 8 bases from J, the junction contained 6 bases not matched to a gene. The CDR3 covers 13 residues. Written as DNA, the CDR3 is TGTGCCAGCAGCCCCGGACAGGGCAGTACGCAGTATTTT. It is translated as CASSPGQGSTQYF. The variable domain in full, with the rest retrieved from reference TRBV7-3 and TRBJ2-3, is GAGVSQTPSNKVTEKGKYVELRCDPISGHTALYWYRQSLGQGPEFLIYFQGTGAADDSGLPNDRFFAVRPEGSVSTLKIQRTERGDSAVYLCASSPGQGSTQYFGPGTRLTVL.

The chain employs TRBV28 and TRBJ1-2, with a possible D match to TRBD1 (5 bases). Per germline, CDR1 MDHEN and CDR2 SYDVKM. Trimming took 5 bases from V and 0 from J, leaving 10 bases between them. The CDR3 spans 14 residues. The CDR3 protein is CASSRQSTNYGYTF. CDR3 DNA: TGTGCCAGCAGTAGACAGTCGACTAACTATGGCTACACCTTC.

Notes on this clone: Different DNA sequences within this sample yield the same CDR3. The chain links TRBV19 to TRBJ2-1, with TRBD2 matching 11 bases. The CDR3 covers 15 residues. Germline CDR1 and CDR2: LNHDA and SQIVND (reference sequence). The V gene end was trimmed by 1 base and the J gene end by 7 bases; junction bases not matched to a gene: 3. The CDR3 DNA reads TGTGCCAGTAGTATAGTTAGCGGGGGGGCGAATGAGCAGTTCTTC. Translating it yields CASSIVSGGANEQFF.

The gene calls are TRBV4-2 and TRBJ2-1, with TRBD2 matching 12 bases. Germline V lookup: CDR1 LGHNA, CDR2 YNFKEQ. This CDR3 comprises 17 residues. The junction had 7 bases not matched to a gene; V was cut back by 3 bases and J by 4 bases. CDR3 protein: CASSQSSGRAGYNEQFF. The CDR3 DNA reads as TGTGCCAGCAGCCAGTCTAGCGGGAGGGCCGGGTACAATGAGCAGTTCTTC.

The rearrangement joins TRBV28 to TRBJ1-3; 7 bases align to TRBD1. This CDR3 region has 14 residues. Trimming removed 8 bases from V and 4 bases from J; junction bases left unmatched: 8. Germline V gene data show CDR1 as MDHEN and CDR2 as SYDVKM. In DNA, the CDR3 is TGTGCCAGCTTTGACAGGGTGGAGGGAAACACCATATATTTT. Amino acids: CASFDRVEGNTIYF.

This chain joins TRBV7-9 and TRBJ1-4; 9 bases map to TRBD1. This CDR3 comprises 18 residues. V lost 2 bases, J lost 5 bases, and 12 bases stayed unmatched. CDR1 SEHNR and CDR2 FQNEAQ come from the germline V gene (reference sequence). The CDR3 nucleotides read TGTGCCAGCAGCTTAAGGTCAGGAACAGGGGGCGAAAATGAAAAACTGTTTTTT. Protein: CASSLRSGTGGENEKLFF. Based on the CDR3 plus reference TRBV7-9 and TRBJ1-4, the full variable domain is DTGVSQNPRHKITKRGQNVTFRCDPISEHNRLYWYRQTLGQGPEFLTYFQNEAQLEKSRLLSDRFSAERPKGSFSTLEIQRTEQGDSAMYLCASSLRSGTGGENEKLFFGSGTQLSVL.

This clone was counted a single time. The chain joins TRBV24-1 to TRBJ2-1, with 15 bases aligning to TRBD2. V lost 10 bases and J lost 7; bases outside the gene matches: 1. Germline CDR1 reads KGHDR; CDR2 reads SFDVKD. The CDR3 totals 13 residues. The CDR3 reads CATGLAGGNEQFF. As DNA, the CDR3 is TGTGCCACTGGACTAGCGGGAGGGAATGAGCAGTTCTTC.

The rearrangement uses TRBV15 and TRBJ1-5; D gene uncertain. The CDR3 has 13 amino acids. Between the trimmed V and J ends, which lost 0 bases and 4 bases, there was a span of 4 bases. Germline CDR1 reads LNHNV; CDR2 reads YYDKDF (reference sequence). The CDR3 sequence is CATSREENQPQHF. DNA for the CDR3: TGTGCCACCAGCAGAGAGGAGAATCAGCCCCAGCATTTT.

The rearrangement uses TRBV19 and TRBJ1-2; TRBD1 matches at 8 bases. CDR1 and CDR2 (germline): LNHDA, SQIVND (reference sequence). The CDR3 runs to 16 residues. V was clipped by 3 bases and J by 0 bases; unmatched bases: 6. DNA of the CDR3: TGTGCCAGTAGTATGACCAGGGGGCGACCTAACTATGGCTACACCTTC. This gives the protein CASSMTRGRPNYGYTF.

CDR3 sequence: CASSFTPGDQPQHF. The CDR3 nucleotides are TGCGCCAGCAGCTTCACACCAGGGGATCAGCCCCAGCATTTT. The J gene is TRBJ1-5, the V gene TRBV5-1; possibly TRBD1 for D (6 bases). The CDR3 length is 14 residues. The V gene's germline CDR1 is SGHRS and CDR2 YFSETQ. Trimming removed 2 bases from V and 5 bases from J, with 11 bases in between.

The rearrangement uses TRBV30 and TRBJ2-3; 7 bases map to TRBD1. With 3 bases clipped from V and 0 bases from J, the junction kept 3 bases outside the gene matches. CDR1 is GTSNPN, CDR2 SVGIG, per germline (reference sequence). The CDR3 length is 14 residues. The CDR3 coding sequence is TGTGCCTGGAGAAGGGGGCTGAGCACAGATACGCAGTATTTT. Translation: CAWRRGLSTDTQYF.

This chain uses TRBV19 with TRBJ2-2; a possible D gene is TRBD2 (6 bases). Trimming stripped 5 bases from V and 4 bases from J, with 20 bases between. CDR1 is LNHDA and CDR2 is SQIVND in the germline V gene (reference sequence). This CDR3 contains 17 residues. CDR3 sequence reads: CASSARRGSKGTGELFF. CDR3 nucleotide sequence: TGTGCCAGTAGTGCTCGACGGGGGAGTAAGGGCACCGGGGAGCTGTTTTTT.

This rearrangement joins TRBV28 to TRBJ2-5, with 11 bases identical to TRBD1. Germline V gene data show CDR1 as MDHEN and CDR2 as SYDVKM. Trimming removed 8 bases from V and 6 bases from J; junction bases left unmatched: 8. CDR3 length equals 14 residues. The CDR3 here is CASGAGQGGQTQYF. In DNA, the CDR3 is TGTGCCAGCGGGGCGGGACAGGGGGGTCAGACCCAGTACTTC.

This chain uses TRBV7-9 with TRBJ1-4; D gene uncertain. Trimming left V 1 base short and J 6 bases short, with 9 bases between. The length of the CDR3 is 14 residues. Germline lookup yields CDR1 SEHNR and CDR2 FQNEAQ (reference sequence). CDR3 bases: TGTGCCAGCAGCTTAGGTGGAGGGTATGAAAAACTGTTTTTT. This sequence encodes CASSLGGGYEKLFF. Full variable domain (missing parts from reference TRBV7-9 and TRBJ1-4): DTGVSQNPRHKITKRGQNVTFRCDPISEHNRLYWYRQTLGQGPEFLTYFQNEAQLEKSRLLSDRFSAERPKGSFSTLEIQRTEQGDSAMYLCASSLGGGYEKLFFGSGTQLSVL.

The chain employs TRBV29-1 and TRBJ2-3; a weak D match, TRBD1 (5 bases). The CDR3 loop spans 13 amino acids. CDR1 is SQVTM, CDR2 ANQGSEA, per germline. V was trimmed by 2 bases and J by 4 bases, leaving 10 bases between them. CDR3 region: CSVEHDRADTQYF. The CDR3 region has the DNA TGCAGCGTTGAACATGACAGAGCAGATACGCAGTATTTT.